A single T cell receptor beta chain is shown here with its context. The target antigen is unknown. TCRdb's copy holds only in-frame clones and misses some; the assay was immunoSEQ multiplex PCR. The table has tens of thousands of clones, roughly 84% seen once. This sample stems from a study of OX40 agonist ivuxolimab in advanced cancers. Study-wide context: Clinicians treated patients with ivuxolimab, an agonistic anti-OX40 (CD134) antibody. Participants could have had prior anti-PD-1, anti-PD-L1 or anti-CTLA-4 therapy, and about 37% had some.

General study points: Expansion of clones was among the lowest in partial responders at 0.1-3.0 mg/kg. Expanded clones tended on average to be more numerous among CD8+ T cells than CD4+.

The TCR originated in an adult with an advanced solid tumor such as melanoma, head and neck, liver or kidney cancer. The specimen comprised CD4+ or CD8+ T cells sorted from blood, sampled in a trial of the OX40 agonist ivuxolimab.

CDR3 DNA: TGTGCCATCAGTGTGGTTGAGGATGAGCAGTTCTTC. Translation gives CAISVVEDEQFF. V is TRBV10-3 and J is TRBJ2-1, with unresolved D. The CDR3 runs to 12 residues. Germline values: CDR1 ENHRY, CDR2 SYGVKD. Deletions cut 4 bases from V and 8 bases from J, with 9 bases between.